A selection of T cell receptor beta chains follows, all from one sample in a study of T-cell memory formation after mild COVID-19. A single record per CDR3 protein comes from TCRdb applying MiXCR to the 5' RACE reads. The table has 120,000 to 150,000 distinct CDR3 sequences, 11% to 15% seen once. The sample was PBMCs or a T cell subset sorted from them (not recorded which). These receptors all stem from an adult woman who had mild COVID-19 (a few samples of this study predate the infection). Cell type and time point are not known. Both conserved end residues are part of each CDR3. The D gene is left open where the match is weak. Rows may omit the clone size; those that give it use once, few, many or a size class.

d_call	j_call	v_call	clone_size	cdr3_aa	cdr3_nt
.	TRBJ2-3	TRBV27	few	CASKRTEPISTDTQYF	TGTGCCAGCAAGAGGACAGAACCGATAAGCACAGATACGCAGTATTTT
.	TRBJ2-1	TRBV30	few	CARGISSYNEQFF	TGTGCCAGAGGGATCAGCTCCTACAATGAGCAGTTCTTC
.	TRBJ2-3	TRBV6-6	once	CASRGGSTDTQYF	TGTGCCAGCAGAGGGGGTTCCACAGATACGCAGTATTTT
.	TRBJ1-5	TRBV5-8	.	CASSMGTGLYQPQHF	TGTGCCAGCAGCATGGGCACAGGGCTTTATCAGCCCCAGCATTTT
.	TRBJ2-5	TRBV6-8	few	CASSYPQGGKYQETQYF	TGTGCCAGCAGTTACCCACAGGGGGGGAAGTACCAAGAGACCCAGTACTTC
.	TRBJ1-1	TRBV4-1	few	CASSPDTSGTEAFF	TGCGCCAGCAGCCCGGACACCAGCGGCACTGAAGCTTTCTTT
.	TRBJ1-5	TRBV7-8	few	CASSLVPGFYSNQPQHF	TGTGCCAGCAGCTTAGTCCCCGGGTTCTATAGCAATCAGCCCCAGCATTTT
TRBD2	TRBJ2-5	TRBV5-4	.	CASSLPASGSAETQYF	TGTGCCAGCAGCCTCCCGGCTAGCGGGAGTGCGGAGACCCAGTACTTC
TRBD1	TRBJ2-1	TRBV7-9	few	CASSLGTGYLNEQFF	TGTGCCAGCAGCTTGGGGACAGGCTACCTCAATGAGCAGTTCTTC
TRBD1	TRBJ2-1	TRBV7-9	.	CASSLEGQGLNEQFF	TGTGCCAGCAGCTTAGAGGGACAGGGTCTCAATGAGCAGTTCTTC
.	TRBJ1-2	TRBV14	.	CASASAGNSLYGYTF	TGTGCCAGCGCCTCGGCCGGGAATTCCCTCTATGGCTACACCTTC
.	TRBJ2-5	TRBV5-6	few	CASSLEERETQYF	TGTGCCAGCAGCTTGGAGGAAAGAGAGACCCAGTACTTC
.	TRBJ1-4	TRBV28	.	CATCNRVRGEKLFF	TGTGCCACCTGTAACAGGGTGCGGGGTGAAAAACTGTTTTTT
.	TRBJ2-7	TRBV29-1	.	CSVMITGFYEQYF	TGCAGCGTGATGATCACAGGGTTCTACGAGCAGTACTTC
TRBD2	TRBJ2-7	TRBV4-1	few	CASSKEPGLGSGEQYF	TGCGCCAGCAGCAAAGAACCGGGACTAGGTAGCGGCGAGCAGTACTTC
.	TRBJ1-1	TRBV27	.	CASSLGVHAEAFF	TGTGCCAGCAGTTTAGGGGTTCATGCTGAAGCTTTCTTT
TRBD2	TRBJ2-1	TRBV20-1	.	CSARGLAGTNSYNEQFF	TGCAGTGCTCGGGGACTAGCGGGAACTAACTCCTACAATGAGCAGTTCTTC
.	TRBJ2-1	TRBV19	few	CASSITSYNEQFF	TGTGCCAGTAGTATTACCTCCTACAATGAGCAGTTCTTC
.	TRBJ2-1	TRBV4-2	.	CASSPLGPRVLSSYNEQFF	TGTGCCAGCAGCCCCTTAGGGCCAAGGGTCCTTTCTTCCTACAATGAGCAGTTCTTC
.	TRBJ1-1	TRBV4-1	.	CASSQGLTAAAFF	TGCGCCAGCAGCCAAGGTCTAACAGCTGCAGCTTTCTTT
.	TRBJ1-2	TRBV25-1	.	CASSDTTNYGYTF	TGTGCCAGCAGTGACACCACTAACTATGGCTACACCTTC
.	TRBJ2-1	TRBV5-1	.	CASSLYIGGTSNNEQFF	TGCGCCAGCAGCTTGTATATAGGCGGGACATCGAACAATGAGCAGTTCTTC
.	TRBJ2-1	TRBV5-1	.	CASSTNDDPSYNEQFF	TGCGCCAGCAGTACGAACGACGATCCATCCTACAATGAGCAGTTCTTC
.	TRBJ2-1	TRBV5-5	few	CASRFVSSSYNEQFF	TGTGCCAGCCGCTTCGTGAGTAGCTCCTACAATGAGCAGTTCTTC
.	TRBJ1-1	TRBV6-6	.	CASSKGPEAFF	TGTGCCAGCAGTAAGGGACCTGAAGCTTTCTTT
TRBD2	TRBJ2-7	TRBV5-1	.	CASSSRTSGSEQYF	TGCGCCAGCAGCTCCAGGACTAGCGGGAGCGAGCAGTACTTC
TRBD2	TRBJ2-1	TRBV12-3/TRBV12-4	few	CASSLAGGVYNEQFF	TGTGCCAGCAGCTTAGCGGGAGGGGTCTACAATGAGCAGTTCTTC
.	TRBJ1-5	TRBV6-6	.	CASRVKGNQPQHF	TGTGCCAGCAGGGTTAAGGGCAATCAGCCCCAGCATTTT
TRBD1	TRBJ2-7	TRBV30	.	CAWRPGQGAHEQYF	TGTGCCTGGAGACCGGGACAGGGCGCGCACGAGCAGTACTTC
.	TRBJ2-2	TRBV15	few	CATSRDWSSLNTGELFF	TGTGCCACCAGCAGAGATTGGAGTTCCTTGAACACCGGGGAGCTGTTTTTT
.	TRBJ2-1	TRBV9	.	CASSVAGPPYNEQFF	TGTGCCAGCAGCGTAGCGGGCCCTCCCTACAATGAGCAGTTCTTC
.	TRBJ1-1	TRBV5-1	few	CASSSGSMNTEAFF	TGCGCCAGCAGCTCAGGCTCCATGAACACTGAAGCTTTCTTT
TRBD2	TRBJ2-2	TRBV11-3	few	CASSGLAGGQNTGELFF	TGTGCCAGCAGCGGACTAGCGGGAGGGCAGAACACCGGGGAGCTGTTTTTT
TRBD1	TRBJ2-1	TRBV7-9	many	CASSGTGGSYNEQFF	TGTGCCAGCAGCGGGACAGGGGGATCCTACAATGAGCAGTTCTTC
.	TRBJ2-7	TRBV7-9	many	CASSLGESYEQYF	TGTGCCAGCAGCCTCGGGGAATCCTACGAGCAGTACTTC
.	TRBJ2-7	TRBV29-1	.	CSAHLRGSYEQYF	TGCAGCGCTCACCTCCGAGGATCCTACGAGCAGTACTTC
TRBD2	TRBJ2-1	TRBV15	.	CVTSRGLVVAYNEQFF	TGTGTCACCAGCAGAGGACTAGTGGTAGCCTACAATGAGCAGTTCTTC
.	TRBJ2-2	TRBV7-3	.	CASSVFANTGELFF	TGTGCCAGCAGCGTATTCGCGAACACCGGGGAGCTGTTTTTT
.	TRBJ1-1	TRBV19	few	CASSIGYLGDLNTEAFF	TGTGCCAGTAGTATAGGATACCTGGGGGACCTGAACACTGAAGCTTTCTTT
TRBD1	TRBJ1-1	TRBV7-9	few	CASSLASAGGTEAFF	TGTGCCAGCAGCTTAGCGTCCGCAGGGGGCACTGAAGCTTTCTTT
TRBD2	TRBJ2-3	TRBV7-8	.	CASSAGLAGEPDTQYF	TGTGCCAGCAGCGCCGGACTAGCGGGAGAGCCAGATACGCAGTATTTT
TRBD1	TRBJ1-1	TRBV5-1	.	CASGPGTGLMNTEAFF	TGCGCCAGCGGTCCCGGGACAGGACTCATGAACACTGAAGCTTTCTTT
TRBD1	TRBJ2-7	TRBV12-3/TRBV12-4	.	CASSPHTRDRGFYEQYF	TGTGCCAGCAGTCCCCACACCCGGGACAGGGGATTCTACGAGCAGTACTTC
.	TRBJ2-1	TRBV7-9	.	CASSLSTSPGNEQFF	TGTGCCAGCAGCTTAAGCACTTCCCCAGGGAATGAGCAGTTCTTC
TRBD2	TRBJ2-3	TRBV27	.	CASRVGLAASTDTQYF	TGTGCCAGCAGAGTTGGACTAGCGGCTAGCACAGATACGCAGTATTTT
.	TRBJ1-2	TRBV6-5	.	CASHGGFVGYGYTF	TGTGCCAGCCATGGCGGGTTCGTGGGCTATGGCTACACCTTC
.	TRBJ2-5	TRBV9	.	CASTLSGTQGETQYF	TGTGCCAGCACGCTATCCGGGACTCAGGGTGAGACCCAGTACTTC